The 17 T cell receptor beta chains in this list originate from one sample, sequenced in a study of radiotherapy plus CTLA-4 blockade in lung cancer. Data came from immunoSEQ multiplex PCR; TCRdb stores just in-frame clones and leaves some out. The sample carries more than 95,000 clones, 65% to 75% recorded once. Material: peripheral blood, obtained from a patient treated with radiotherapy plus ipilimumab. The receptors shown here come from a human donor with non-small cell lung cancer who had a partial response to radiotherapy plus ipilimumab. Some clones in this sample may be carry-over from other donors' samples.

By share, this clone counts as medium-sized (0.01 to 0.1%). The chain uses TRBV12-2 and TRBJ1-5. TRBV12-2 is an annotated pseudogene. The CDR3 extends over 18 amino acids. DNA of the CDR3: TGTGCAAGTCTATCTTGGGGAGGGGACCTATGGGTTTACCAGCCCCAGCATTTT. Translated: CASLSWGGDLWVYQPQHF.

V gene TRBV6-1 combines with J gene TRBJ2-2, with 9 bases lining up with TRBD1. The CDR3 has 15 residues. CDR1 MNHNS and CDR2 SASEGT come from the germline V gene. Losses at the gene ends were 6 bases for V and 2 bases for J; bases not matched to a gene: 4. DNA for the CDR3: TGTGCCAGCAGGGGGACAGGGCGCAACACCGGGGAGCTGTTTTTT. This gives the protein CASRGTGRNTGELFF.

The chain uses TRBV28 and TRBJ2-7; D may be TRBD1 (6 bases). Trimming left V 8 bases short and J 5 bases short, with 16 bases between. Per germline, CDR1 MDHEN and CDR2 SYDVKM. This CDR3 comprises 13 residues. The CDR3 spells CASSPGRGDEQYF. The DNA of the CDR3 is TGTGCCAGCTCCCCCGGCAGGGGCGACGAGCAGTACTTC.

CDR3 loop: CSVAAGAINGYTF. In DNA form, the CDR3 reads TGCAGCGTGGCGGCGGGGGCTATTAATGGCTACACCTTC. This chain links TRBV29-1 with TRBJ1-2; D possibly corresponds to TRBD1 (6 bases). The V end lost 6 bases, the J end lost 6 bases, and 17 bases lay between the germline ends. The CDR3 totals 13 residues. Per the germline V gene, CDR1 is SQVTM and CDR2 is ANQGSEA.

The genes are TRBV15 and TRBJ2-1; D unresolved. Germline CDR1 reads LNHNV; CDR2 reads YYDKDF (reference sequence). Deletions cut 1 base from V and 5 bases from J, with 12 bases between. The CDR3 consists of 15 residues. CDR3 sequence: CATSRGAATHNEQFF. The CDR3 bases are TGTGCCACCAGCAGAGGGGCTGCCACCCACAATGAGCAGTTCTTC.

The J gene is TRBJ1-2, the V gene TRBV12-5, with 7 bases aligning to TRBD1. CDR3 length: 13 amino acids. V dropped 5 bases and J dropped 5; count of bases not matched to a gene: 5. The germline gives CDR1 LGHNT, CDR2 FRNRAP. The CDR3 nucleotides are TGTGCTAGTGGTCGGGACAGTCATTATGGCTACACCTTC. Amino acid sequence: CASGRDSHYGYTF.

The chain is built from TRBV19 and TRBJ2-1; the match to TRBD2 covers 10 bases. Germline V gene sequence: CDR1 LNHDA, CDR2 SQIVND (reference sequence). The J segment lost 4 bases and the V segment lost 4 bases, leaving 7 bases of the junction unmatched. The CDR3 spans 16 residues. The DNA for the CDR3 is TGTGCCAGTAGTACCCAACTAGCGGGGCTTTACAATGAGCAGTTCTTC. It encodes CASSTQLAGLYNEQFF.

This clone was detected once. V and J are TRBV27 and TRBJ1-2, with a tentative D call TRBD1 (5 bases). Germline V gene sequence: CDR1 MNHEY, CDR2 SMNVEV (reference sequence). The CDR3 extends over 14 amino acids. V was pared by 5 bases and J by 7 bases, with 17 bases between. CDR3 nucleotides: TGTGCCAGCAGTCCTATGGGGAAGGGGCGTGGCTACACCTTC. It translates to CASSPMGKGRGYTF.

The CDR3 nucleotides read TGTGCCAGCAGCTTAGGCCCCCTAGCGGGGATCACAGATACGCAGTATTTT. Translating gives CASSLGPLAGITDTQYF. This chain links TRBV13 with TRBJ2-3, with TRBD2 matching over 9 bases. The germline V gene encodes CDR1 PRHDT and CDR2 FYEKMQ (reference sequence). Trimming cost V 0 bases and J 2 bases; bases outside gene matches: 6. The CDR3 is 17 amino acids.

V and J are TRBV11-2 and TRBJ2-7; TRBD1 is a possible D gene (5 bases). This CDR3 region has 14 residues. Per the germline V gene, CDR1 is SGHAT and CDR2 is FQNNGV. The V end lost 0 bases, the J end lost 3 bases, and 9 bases lay between the germline ends. The CDR3 nucleotides read TGTGCCAGCAGCTTAGAACGGACACACTACGAGCAGTACTTC. Translation gives CASSLERTHYEQYF.

The chain is built from TRBV5-8 and TRBJ2-1; 11 nucleotides match TRBD2. The V and J ends lost 1 base and 9 bases, in that order; junction bases with no gene match: 6. Germline lookup yields CDR1 SGHTS and CDR2 YDEGEE. The CDR3 has 15 amino acids. The CDR3 nucleotides are TGTGCCAGCAGCTTGTCTAGCGGGAGGTTAACTGAGCAGTTCTTC. It translates to CASSLSSGRLTEQFF.

J is TRBJ2-6 and V is TRBV7-2; no clear D. This CDR3 region has 15 residues. Trimming cost V 3 bases and J 0 bases, with 6 bases left between them. CDR1 is SGHTA and CDR2 is FQGNSA in the germline V gene. The CDR3 protein is CASSFGRSGANVLTF. In DNA, the CDR3 is TGTGCCAGCAGCTTTGGCCGCTCTGGGGCCAACGTCCTGACTTTC.

This clone turned up a few times. This chain uses TRBV5-1 with TRBJ2-5, with TRBD2 matching 9 bases. V shed 0 bases, J shed 5 bases, and the junction held 8 bases outside the gene matches. Looked up from germline, CDR1 is SGHRS and CDR2 is YFSETQ. This CDR3 comprises 16 residues. Here the CDR3 DNA reads TGCGCCAGCAGCTTGGCGGGCGGGGGGGCATCGGAGACCCAGTACTTC. It encodes CASSLAGGGASETQYF. The variable domain in full, with the rest retrieved from reference TRBV5-1 and TRBJ2-5, is KAGVTQTPRYLIKTRGQQVTLSCSPISGHRSVSWYQQTPGQGLQFLFEYFSETQRNKGNFPGRFSGRQFSNSRSEMNVSTLELGDSALYLCASSLAGGGASETQYFGPGTRLLVL.

This chain joins TRBV28 and TRBJ2-5, with a tentative D call TRBD1 (6 bases). Judging by the DNA end, TRBJ2-7 fits better; the J call may be wrong. The CDR3 runs to 12 residues. Germline values: CDR1 MDHEN, CDR2 SYDVKM. This chain's CDR3 is CASSYRDYEQYF. CDR3 bases: TGTGCCAGCAGTTACAGGGATTACGAGCAGTACTTC.

CDR3 bases: TGTGCCAGCAGTGAATACAGACCAACTAATGAAAAACTGTTTTTT. Its translation is CASSEYRPTNEKLFF. The genes are TRBV6-1 and TRBJ1-4; D uncertain. Germline V gene sequence: CDR1 MNHNS, CDR2 SASEGT. The CDR3 has 15 residues. Trimming took 2 bases from V and 0 from J, leaving 7 bases between them.

J is TRBJ2-3 and V is TRBV5-1; TRBD2 matches at 14 bases. Germline V gives CDR1 SGHRS, CDR2 YFSETQ. The CDR3 extends over 17 amino acids. J was trimmed by 6 bases and V by 4 bases; bases with no gene match: 10. The CDR3 reads CASSHGTSGSSMDTQYF. The DNA of the CDR3 is TGCGCCAGCAGCCACGGGACTAGCGGGAGTTCCATGGATACGCAGTATTTT. The full variable domain, rest sourced from reference TRBV5-1 and TRBJ2-3, is KAGVTQTPRYLIKTRGQQVTLSCSPISGHRSVSWYQQTPGQGLQFLFEYFSETQRNKGNFPGRFSGRQFSNSRSEMNVSTLELGDSALYLCASSHGTSGSSMDTQYFGPGTRLTVL.

V is TRBV2 and J is TRBJ2-7, with D possibly matching TRBD2 (5 bases). Germline V CDR1 and CDR2: SNHLY, FYNNEI. CDR3 length: 14 residues. The germline V and J ends were trimmed by 2 bases and 6 bases, with 14 bases remaining between them. As DNA, the CDR3 is TGTGCCAGCAGTGAAAGAGGAGGAGTTGGCGAGCAGTACTTC. Its translation: CASSERGGVGEQYF. The full variable domain, with the rest looked up from reference TRBV2 and TRBJ2-7, is EPEVTQTPSHQVTQMGQEVILRCVPISNHLYFYWYRQILGQKVEFLVSFYNNEISEKSEIFDDQFSVERPDGSNFTLKIRSTKLEDSAMYFCASSERGGVGEQYFGPGTRLTVT.